The 11 T cell receptor beta chains listed next were all sequenced from one sample in a study of T cells in tumors after PD-1 blockade. The repertoire was sequenced with immunoSEQ multiplex PCR; TCRdb's copy has only in-frame clones and lacks some. The sample carries 6,500 to 9,500 clones, approximately 70% recorded once. Sequencing was performed on tumor tissue, taken after anti-PD-1 treatment. These TCRs come from a human donor with basal cell carcinoma.

The chain joins TRBV4-2 to TRBJ2-7; 7 positions agree with TRBD1. The germline V gene encodes CDR1 LGHNA and CDR2 YNFKEQ. The V and J ends lost 0 bases and 1 base, in that order; junction bases with no gene match: 15. CDR3 length equals 19 residues. CDR3 DNA sequence: TGTGCCAGCAGCCAAGATCGGACAGGCCCGAACCAAATGTCCTACGAGCAGTACTTC. Amino acid sequence: CASSQDRTGPNQMSYEQYF.

J is TRBJ1-6 and V is TRBV5-4; no clear D. With 0 bases removed from V and 0 bases from J, the gap between germline ends came to 10 bases. In germline, CDR1 is SGHNT, CDR2 YYREEE (reference sequence). The CDR3 covers 17 residues. CDR3 sequence (DNA): TGTGCCAGCAGCTTGGGGGCGAGAAGCTCCTATAATTCACCCCTCCACTTT. Translation gives CASSLGARSSYNSPLHF.

The rearrangement joins TRBV7-3 to TRBJ2-7; D call uncertain. The CDR3 is 13 residues long. Between the trimmed V and J ends, which lost 2 bases and 4 bases, there was a span of 9 bases. Germline V CDR1 and CDR2: SGHTA, FQGTGA. Written as DNA, the CDR3 is TGTGCCAGCAGCTTAGAGTGGGGATACGAGCAGTACTTC. It translates to CASSLEWGYEQYF.

The chain has TRBV5-1 and TRBJ2-1, with TRBD1 as a possible D gene (6 bases). Germline CDR1 reads SGHRS; CDR2 reads YFSETQ. Trimming shortened V by 5 bases and J by 5 bases, and 11 bases separated the two germline ends. The CDR3 extends over 13 amino acids. Here the CDR3 reads CASRMGADNEQFF. CDR3 sequence (DNA): TGCGCCAGCAGAATGGGGGCTGACAATGAGCAGTTCTTC.

In its sample, this clone is medium-sized. The chain couples TRBV19 to TRBJ1-1; D uncertain. V was trimmed by 4 bases and J by 8 bases, leaving 8 bases between them. Germline CDR1 reads LNHDA; CDR2 reads SQIVND (reference sequence). The CDR3 is 11 amino acids. The CDR3 DNA reads as TGTGCCAGTAGTAAATACAGAGAAGCTTTCTTT. Translation: CASSKYREAFF.

The V gene is TRBV24-1, the J gene TRBJ2-1; no clear D. This CDR3 is 17 amino acids long. Germline V gives CDR1 KGHDR, CDR2 SFDVKD. Between the trimmed V and J ends, which lost 2 bases and 3 bases, there was a span of 16 bases. CDR3 bases: TGTGCCACCAGTGATTGGGCGAGAGGCAGTCACTACAATGAGCAGTTCTTC. It translates to CATSDWARGSHYNEQFF.

This clone showed up just a few times. The CDR3 sequence is CASSLGGSHEQFF. For the CDR3, the DNA is TGTGCCAGCAGCTTAGGGGGATCCCATGAGCAGTTCTTC. The chain carries TRBV5-6 and TRBJ2-1, with D perhaps matching TRBD1 (6 bases). Germline lookup yields CDR1 SGHDT and CDR2 YYEEEE. The V gene lost 2 bases and the J gene lost 8 bases, with 11 bases spanning the gap. The CDR3 is 13 amino acids.

By sample share, this clone is large. The V and J genes are TRBV7-3 and TRBJ2-2; TRBD2 aligns across 8 bases. The trim removed 3 bases at V and 7 bases at J, leaving 4 bases unmatched. This CDR3 has 14 residues. Germline V lookup: CDR1 SGHTA, CDR2 FQGTGA. CDR3 DNA: TGTGCCAGCAGCTTTGGCGGGGGGCACGGGGAGCTGTTTTTT. Translated: CASSFGGGHGELFF.

This clone was recorded a few times. The chain employs TRBV5-1 and TRBJ1-6; a weak D match, TRBD1 (5 bases). The CDR3 has 16 residues. Germline assignment: CDR1 SGHRS and CDR2 YFSETQ. V dropped 2 bases and J dropped 0 bases, with 9 bases sitting between them. CDR3 in DNA: TGCGCCAGCAGCTTAGGGACGAACTCCTATAATTCACCCCTCCACTTT. Translation: CASSLGTNSYNSPLHF. The full variable domain, with the rest looked up from reference TRBV5-1 and TRBJ1-6, is KAGVTQTPRYLIKTRGQQVTLSCSPISGHRSVSWYQQTPGQGLQFLFEYFSETQRNKGNFPGRFSGRQFSNSRSEMNVSTLELGDSALYLCASSLGTNSYNSPLHFGNGTRLTVT.

This chain links TRBV9 with TRBJ2-7; D may be TRBD1 (6 bases). The CDR3 runs to 16 residues. Germline V lookup: CDR1 SGDLS, CDR2 YYNGEE. Trimming pared 0 bases from V and 7 bases from J, leaving 20 bases between. The CDR3 sequence is CASSVAVGQGLREQYF. DNA of the CDR3: TGTGCCAGCAGCGTAGCTGTAGGGCAGGGGCTGAGGGAGCAGTACTTC. The full variable domain, completed using reference TRBV9 and TRBJ2-7, is DSGVTQTPKHLITATGQRVTLRCSPRSGDLSVYWYQQSLDQGLQFLIQYYNGEERAKGNILERFSAQQFPDLHSELNLSSLELGDSALYFCASSVAVGQGLREQYFGPGTRLTVT.

This clone was recorded a few times. The V call is TRBV9, the J call TRBJ2-5; D might be TRBD2 (5 bases). The V gene's germline CDR1 is SGDLS and CDR2 YYNGEE. The CDR3 is made up of 15 amino acids. The germline V and J ends were trimmed by 3 bases and 2 bases, with 14 bases remaining between them. The CDR3 sequence is CASSDRGRGQETQYF. In DNA form, the CDR3 reads TGTGCCAGCAGCGACCGAGGCCGCGGGCAAGAGACCCAGTACTTC.